These 21 T cell receptor beta chains were sequenced from one sample in a study of T cell responses to AZD1222 COVID-19 vaccine. Clones were sequenced by immunoSEQ multiplex PCR, and TCRdb holds only the in-frame ones, with some missing. The repertoire consists of about 72,000 clones, with around 86% occurring once and the leading ten covering about 2.5%. This sample comprised peripheral blood, obtained on day 0 of AZD1222 vaccination. The receptors stem from an adult in good health.

The chain employs TRBV2 and TRBJ2-1; TRBD1 might be the D (8 bases). The germline gives CDR1 SNHLY, CDR2 FYNNEI. The V end lost 8 bases, the J end lost 5 bases, and 25 bases lay between the germline ends. The CDR3 consists of 17 residues. CDR3 region: CASENPGGQGANNEQFF. Written as DNA, the CDR3 is TGTGCCAGCGAGAACCCGGGAGGCCAGGGGGCAAACAATGAGCAGTTCTTC.

The gene calls are TRBV19 and TRBJ1-1; the D gene is possibly TRBD1 (6 bases). The CDR3 is 16 residues long. V lost 4 bases and J 1 base, leaving 16 bases between the germline ends. Germline assignment: CDR1 LNHDA and CDR2 SQIVND (reference sequence). The CDR3, as DNA: TGTGCCAGTAGTACTTCCCCGGGACAAGGGAACACTGAAGCTTTCTTT. Its translation: CASSTSPGQGNTEAFF.

The V and J genes are TRBV20-1 and TRBJ1-5, with 7 bases that match TRBD1. The CDR3 extends over 14 amino acids. Germline V gene lookup returns CDR1 DFQATT and CDR2 SNEGSKA (reference sequence). The V gene end was trimmed by 3 bases and the J gene end by 3 bases; junction bases not matched to a gene: 5. The CDR3 protein is CSASRTGVNQPQHF. In DNA form, the CDR3 reads TGCAGTGCTAGTAGAACAGGGGTCAATCAGCCCCAGCATTTT.

This clone was detected only a few times. The chain joins TRBV28 to TRBJ1-4, with D possibly matching TRBD1 (5 bases). Trimming stripped 5 bases from V and 2 bases from J, with 12 bases between. The V gene's germline CDR1 is MDHEN and CDR2 SYDVKM. This CDR3 is 15 amino acids long. CDR3 region: CASSPPAGTNEKLFF. CDR3 nucleotides: TGTGCCAGCAGTCCGCCCGCAGGGACTAATGAAAAACTGTTTTTT.

V usage is TRBV5-8 and J usage is TRBJ1-5; tentative D call: TRBD1 (6 bases). The CDR3 covers 14 residues. Germline V gene data show CDR1 as SGHTS and CDR2 as YDEGEE. Trimming shortened V by 4 bases and J by 5 bases, and 13 bases separated the two germline ends. The CDR3 nucleotides read TGTGCCAGCAGCACTAACAGGGTCGATCAGCCCCAGCATTTT. Its translation: CASSTNRVDQPQHF.

This clone was found a few times. The rearrangement joins TRBV4-2 to TRBJ1-5; D perhaps matches TRBD1 (5 bases). This CDR3 spans 16 amino acids. Germline V gene data show CDR1 as LGHNA and CDR2 as YNFKEQ. V gave up 0 bases and J gave up 2 bases, with 11 bases separating them. The CDR3 loop is CASSQDSGGGNQPQHF. The CDR3, as DNA: TGTGCCAGCAGCCAAGATTCGGGGGGAGGCAATCAGCCCCAGCATTTT.

The chain carries TRBV6-1 and TRBJ2-1; D is uncertain. V lost 2 bases, J lost 5 bases, and 7 bases lay in between. The CDR3 spans 13 residues. CDR1 is MNHNS, CDR2 SASEGT, per germline. The CDR3 nucleotides read TGTGCCAGCAGTGAATCGGGTCACAATGAGCAGTTCTTC. It codes for CASSESGHNEQFF.

This clone turned up a few times. The rearrangement uses TRBV7-3 and TRBJ1-1, with unresolved D. V lost 2 bases to trimming and J lost 2 bases, with 6 bases between them. The length of the CDR3 is 13 residues. Germline V gene lookup returns CDR1 SGHTA and CDR2 FQGTGA. Here the CDR3 DNA reads TGTGCCAGCAGCTTACAGACTAACACTGAAGCTTTCTTT. As protein: CASSLQTNTEAFF.

This chain connects TRBV18 to TRBJ2-1; weak D call: TRBD2 (6 bases). CDR3 length equals 14 residues. Trimming took 1 base from V and 8 from J, leaving 12 bases between them. Per the germline V gene, CDR1 is KGHSH and CDR2 is LQKENI. The CDR3 reads CASSPRLAIHEQFF. CDR3 DNA sequence: TGTGCCAGCTCACCACGGCTAGCGATCCATGAGCAGTTCTTC.

The chain links TRBV15 to TRBJ1-2; D gene unclear. The CDR3 is 15 residues long. Trimming took off 0 bases at V and 6 bases at J, with 14 bases between the two ends. CDR1 is LNHNV and CDR2 is YYDKDF in the germline V gene (reference sequence). The CDR3 is CATSREVGRLDGYTF. The DNA of the CDR3 is TGTGCCACCAGCAGAGAAGTCGGCAGGCTCGATGGCTACACCTTC.

With regard to this clone: The germline gene is not matched at one end of the junction; a read error may be the cause. The chain is built from TRBV29-1 and TRBJ2-7, with D maybe TRBD1 (6 bases). The CDR3 is made up of 11 amino acids. Germline V gene lookup returns CDR1 SQVTM and CDR2 ANQGSEA. The CDR3 nucleotides read TGCAGCGTTGAAGAGGCAGGGGAGCGGTACTTC. Its translation: CSVEEAGERYF.

The chain has TRBV12-5 and TRBJ2-1; the D gene is possibly TRBD1 (6 bases). Germline-derived CDR1 and CDR2 are LGHNT and FRNRAP. This CDR3 has 15 amino acids. Trimming removed 1 base at V and 7 bases at J, with 14 bases between. As DNA, the CDR3 is TGTGCTAGTGGTTTGGGACAGGCCCCGATTAATGAGCAGTTCTTC. This encodes CASGLGQAPINEQFF. Looking up the rest from reference TRBV12-5 and TRBJ2-1 gives the full variable domain: DARVTQTPRHKVTEMGQEVTMRCQPILGHNTVFWYRQTMMQGLELLAYFRNRAPLDDSGMPKDRFSAEMPDATLATLKIQPSEPRDSAVYFCASGLGQAPINEQFFGPGTRLTVL.

The chain links TRBV18 to TRBJ1-2; no definite D call. V was pared by 1 base and J by 2 bases, with 8 bases between. The germline CDR1 and CDR2 sequences are KGHSH and LQKENI. The CDR3 is 14 residues long. This chain's CDR3 is CASSPRAANYGYTF. Here the CDR3 DNA reads TGTGCCAGCTCACCACGGGCAGCCAACTATGGCTACACCTTC.

In this sample, this clone turned up a few times. The V and J genes are TRBV3-1 (or the pseudogene TRBV3-2) and TRBJ1-1; D remains ambiguous. This CDR3 comprises 12 residues. The V and J ends lost 0 bases and 6 bases respectively, with 5 bases between them. The germline V gene encodes CDR1 LGHDT and CDR2 YNNKEL (reference sequence). CDR3 sequence (DNA): TGTGCCAGCAGCCAAGACGGCCCTGAAGCTTTCTTT. Protein: CASSQDGPEAFF.

The rearrangement joins TRBV4-1 to TRBJ1-5, with D uncertain. The V gene lost 4 bases and the J gene lost 0 bases, with 10 bases spanning the gap. The CDR3 runs 15 residues. Germline CDR1 reads MGHRA; CDR2 reads YSYEKL. Here the CDR3 reads CASSPRRSSNQPQHF. CDR3 coding DNA: TGCGCCAGCAGCCCCCGACGAAGTAGCAATCAGCCCCAGCATTTT.

The chain joins TRBV28 to TRBJ2-7, with a possible D match to TRBD1 (5 bases). The CDR3 sequence is 13 residues long. Germline V gene lookup returns CDR1 MDHEN and CDR2 SYDVKM. Trimming pared 6 bases from V and 0 bases from J, leaving 9 bases between. The CDR3 loop reads CASRGDSSYEQYF. The CDR3 DNA sequence: TGTGCCAGCAGAGGAGACAGCTCCTACGAGCAGTACTTC.

The sample holds a few counts of this clone. This chain joins TRBV27 and TRBJ1-1; 7 positions match TRBD1. The CDR3 is 12 amino acids. The germline gives CDR1 MNHEY, CDR2 SMNVEV (reference sequence). After removal of 3 bases from V and 12 bases from J, the junction contained 7 bases not matched to a gene. The CDR3 spells CASSFTDREPFF. The CDR3 nucleotides are TGTGCCAGCAGTTTCACTGACAGGGAGCCTTTCTTT.

This clone was seen a single time. CDR3 nucleotides: TGTGCCAGCAGCCCTAACCCCGGGGCGGGCACTGAAGCTTTCTTT. Protein sequence: CASSPNPGAGTEAFF. The rearrangement uses TRBV7-3 and TRBJ1-1, with D possibly matching TRBD1 (5 bases). Trimming took 5 bases from V and 4 from J, leaving 17 bases between them. The CDR3 sequence is 15 residues long. CDR1 SGHTA and CDR2 FQGTGA come from the germline V gene. Together with reference TRBV7-3 and TRBJ1-1, the CDR3 gives the full variable domain: GAGVSQTPSNKVTEKGKYVELRCDPISGHTALYWYRQSLGQGPEFLIYFQGTGAADDSGLPNDRFFAVRPEGSVSTLKIQRTERGDSAVYLCASSPNPGAGTEAFFGQGTRLTVV.

Only one count was recorded for this clone. The chain combines TRBV6-4 with TRBJ2-5, with 7 bases lining up with TRBD1. This CDR3 is 15 amino acids long. Trimming cost V 2 bases and J 1 base; bases outside gene matches: 4. Germline CDR1 is MRHNA and CDR2 is SNTAGT. The CDR3 nucleotides read TGTGCCAGCAGTGACAGGCCAGGGGGCCAAGAGACCCAGTACTTC. As protein: CASSDRPGGQETQYF.

The chain is built from TRBV9 and TRBJ2-2; D unresolved. The V end was cut by 0 bases, the J end by 8 bases, with 8 bases between. The germline V gene has CDR1 SGDLS and CDR2 YYNGEE. The CDR3 runs 13 residues. For the CDR3, the DNA is TGTGCCAGCAGCGTAGAATCCGCGGGGGAGCTGTTTTTT. It encodes CASSVESAGELFF.

V is TRBV3-1 (or the pseudogene TRBV3-2) and J is TRBJ1-5, with 10 positions matching TRBD1. Germline CDR1 reads LGHDT; CDR2 reads YNNKEL (reference sequence). The V and J ends lost 5 bases and 9 bases, in that order; junction bases with no gene match: 10. The length of the CDR3 is 15 residues. This CDR3 reads CASSLTGGQVRPQHF. As DNA, the CDR3 is TGTGCCAGCAGCTTGACAGGGGGCCAGGTACGGCCCCAGCATTTT.